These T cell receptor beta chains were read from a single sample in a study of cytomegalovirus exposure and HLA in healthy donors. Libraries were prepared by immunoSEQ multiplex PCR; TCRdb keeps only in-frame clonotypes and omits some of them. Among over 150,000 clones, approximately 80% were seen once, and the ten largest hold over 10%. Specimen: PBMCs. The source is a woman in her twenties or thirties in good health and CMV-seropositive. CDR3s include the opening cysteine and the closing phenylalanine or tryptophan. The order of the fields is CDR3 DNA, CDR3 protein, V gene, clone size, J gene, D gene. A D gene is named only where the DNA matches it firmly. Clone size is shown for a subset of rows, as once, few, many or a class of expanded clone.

cdr3_nt: TGTGCCACCAGCAGAGGAGGGTCTCATCAGCCCCAGCATTTT
cdr3_aa: CATSRGGSHQPQHF
v_call: TRBV15
clone_size: few
j_call: TRBJ1-5
d_call: -

cdr3_nt: TGCGCCAGCAGCCCGATCTTGGGACAGAACGAGCGGTACTTC
cdr3_aa: CASSPILGQNERYF
v_call: TRBV5-1
clone_size: -
j_call: TRBJ2-7
d_call: TRBD1

cdr3_nt: TGTGCCAGCAGTCAAGGGACAGGAGGGCGAGAGACCCAGTACTTC
cdr3_aa: CASSQGTGGRETQYF
v_call: TRBV6-5
clone_size: -
j_call: TRBJ2-5
d_call: TRBD1

cdr3_nt: TGTGCCAGCAGCGTAGAGACGTCCACTAGCGGGAGCGGGTACAATGAGCAGTTCTTC
cdr3_aa: CASSVETSTSGSGYNEQFF
v_call: TRBV9
clone_size: -
j_call: TRBJ2-1
d_call: TRBD2

cdr3_nt: TGTGCCAGCAGTGAACCGGTTGGACTAGCGGGAGGTGAGCAGTTCTTC
cdr3_aa: CASSEPVGLAGGEQFF
v_call: TRBV6-1
clone_size: once
j_call: TRBJ2-1
d_call: TRBD2

cdr3_nt: TGCGCCAGCAGTCCCTTGACAGGGAGCAATCAGCCCCAGCATTTT
cdr3_aa: CASSPLTGSNQPQHF
v_call: TRBV23-1
clone_size: -
j_call: TRBJ1-5
d_call: TRBD1

cdr3_nt: TGTGCCAGCAGCTTAGGTTTCCAGGGTATCAATGAGCAGTTCTTC
cdr3_aa: CASSLGFQGINEQFF
v_call: TRBV7-9
clone_size: -
j_call: TRBJ2-1
d_call: -

cdr3_nt: TGTGCCAGCAGTTCCCCGAGCGGGAGAGGCTACGAGCAGTACTTC
cdr3_aa: CASSSPSGRGYEQYF
v_call: TRBV27
clone_size: -
j_call: TRBJ2-7
d_call: TRBD2

cdr3_nt: TGTGCCAGCAGCCTCCTAGCGGGAGGACCCACAGATACGCAGTATTTT
cdr3_aa: CASSLLAGGPTDTQYF
v_call: TRBV7-3
clone_size: -
j_call: TRBJ2-3
d_call: TRBD2

cdr3_nt: TGCGCCAGCAGTGAGACAGAAAGCACAGATACGCAGTATTTT
cdr3_aa: CASSETESTDTQYF
v_call: TRBV10-2
clone_size: -
j_call: TRBJ2-3
d_call: -

cdr3_nt: TGTGCCAGCAGTTACTTCGGAGATACGCAGTATTTT
cdr3_aa: CASSYFGDTQYF
v_call: TRBV6-5
clone_size: -
j_call: TRBJ2-3
d_call: -

cdr3_nt: TGTGCCAGCAGTGGACAGGGGGCCGGAGGGGAGCTGTTTTTT
cdr3_aa: CASSGQGAGGELFF
v_call: TRBV2
clone_size: -
j_call: TRBJ2-2
d_call: TRBD1

cdr3_nt: TGTGCCAGCAGCTTATTCGGGACAGCATCCTACAATGAGCAGTTCTTC
cdr3_aa: CASSLFGTASYNEQFF
v_call: TRBV11-3
clone_size: -
j_call: TRBJ2-1
d_call: TRBD1

cdr3_nt: TGTGCCAGCAGGCGACTAGCGGGAGAGACCCAGTACTTC
cdr3_aa: CASRRLAGETQYF
v_call: TRBV4-2
clone_size: -
j_call: TRBJ2-5
d_call: TRBD2

cdr3_nt: TGCGCCAGCAGCTTGGGGACTAGCGGGAATGAGCAGTTCTTC
cdr3_aa: CASSLGTSGNEQFF
v_call: TRBV5-1
clone_size: -
j_call: TRBJ2-1
d_call: TRBD2

cdr3_nt: TGCGCCAGCAGTCCCTACAGGGGGTGGGTTGCTAATGAGCAGTTCTTC
cdr3_aa: CASSPYRGWVANEQFF
v_call: TRBV23-1
clone_size: -
j_call: TRBJ2-1
d_call: TRBD1

cdr3_nt: TGTGCCAGCAGCTTAGTACCGGAGGGACTAGCGGGAGGGAGTGCGCAGTATTTT
cdr3_aa: CASSLVPEGLAGGSAQYF
v_call: TRBV7-6
clone_size: -
j_call: TRBJ2-3
d_call: TRBD2

cdr3_nt: TGTGCCAGCACGACCTTACAGGGGGGTAATGAAAAACTGTTTTTT
cdr3_aa: CASTTLQGGNEKLFF
v_call: TRBV28
clone_size: -
j_call: TRBJ1-4
d_call: TRBD1

cdr3_nt: TGTGCCTCCGGGAATGAATACGAGCAGTACTTC
cdr3_aa: CASGNEYEQYF
v_call: TRBV10-3
clone_size: -
j_call: TRBJ2-7
d_call: -

cdr3_nt: TGTGCCATCAAGTCAGGGGATCAGCCCCAGCATTTT
cdr3_aa: CAIKSGDQPQHF
v_call: TRBV10-3
clone_size: few
j_call: TRBJ1-5
d_call: -

cdr3_nt: TGCGCCAGCAGCCAAGATGGGCTAGCGGGAGCATCAATTACTAGCACAGATACGCAGTATTTT
cdr3_aa: CASSQDGLAGASITSTDTQYF
v_call: TRBV4-1
clone_size: -
j_call: TRBJ2-3
d_call: TRBD2

cdr3_nt: TGTGCCAGCAAGTCCGGGACTAGCGGGAGGGCCCTCGACAATGAGCAGTTCTTC
cdr3_aa: CASKSGTSGRALDNEQFF
v_call: TRBV5-4
clone_size: -
j_call: TRBJ2-1
d_call: TRBD2

cdr3_nt: TGTGCCAGCAGTGGGCGGGTTGGGGTCCCGCATAGGGACACTGAAGCTTTCTTT
cdr3_aa: CASSGRVGVPHRDTEAFF
v_call: TRBV7-2
clone_size: -
j_call: TRBJ1-1
d_call: -

cdr3_nt: TGTGCCAGCAGTATGGACAGAGAATACAATGAGCAGTTCTTC
cdr3_aa: CASSMDREYNEQFF
v_call: TRBV6-5
clone_size: -
j_call: TRBJ2-1
d_call: -

cdr3_nt: TGCGCCAGCAGCTTGGTTAGCGGGAGTCCCGGGGAGCTGTTTTTT
cdr3_aa: CASSLVSGSPGELFF
v_call: TRBV5-1
clone_size: -
j_call: TRBJ2-2
d_call: TRBD2

cdr3_nt: TGTGCCAGCAGTGAACAGGGCAATCAGCCCCAGCATTTT
cdr3_aa: CASSEQGNQPQHF
v_call: TRBV6-4
clone_size: -
j_call: TRBJ1-5
d_call: -

cdr3_nt: TGTGCCAGCAGTGGGACAGGGGAATTATATGGCTACACCTTC
cdr3_aa: CASSGTGELYGYTF
v_call: TRBV28
clone_size: -
j_call: TRBJ1-2
d_call: TRBD1

cdr3_nt: TGCGCCAGCAGCTTTGGCCGTAGACAGGCCGCAGGTGATGGCTACACCTTC
cdr3_aa: CASSFGRRQAAGDGYTF
v_call: TRBV5-1
clone_size: once
j_call: TRBJ1-2
d_call: -

cdr3_nt: TGCGCCAGCAGCTTGGGACCGGGACAGGGGCCTGGCTACACCTTC
cdr3_aa: CASSLGPGQGPGYTF
v_call: TRBV5-1
clone_size: few
j_call: TRBJ1-2
d_call: TRBD1

cdr3_nt: TGTGCCAGCAGTTTATCGGCGGGAGGGCCCTACGAGCAGTACTTC
cdr3_aa: CASSLSAGGPYEQYF
v_call: TRBV27
clone_size: -
j_call: TRBJ2-7
d_call: TRBD2

cdr3_nt: TGTGCCAGCCGTAACCCCAGCGGGAGGGGCCTTAATGAGCAGTTCTTC
cdr3_aa: CASRNPSGRGLNEQFF
v_call: TRBV28
clone_size: -
j_call: TRBJ2-1
d_call: TRBD2

cdr3_nt: TGTGCCAGCAGTTTATACTCTATGAGCCAACTAAACTACGAGCAGTACTTC
cdr3_aa: CASSLYSMSQLNYEQYF
v_call: TRBV27
clone_size: -
j_call: TRBJ2-7
d_call: -

cdr3_nt: TGTGCCAGCAGCTTATCGATTCATCTAGCGGGAACCAATGAGCAGTTCTTC
cdr3_aa: CASSLSIHLAGTNEQFF
v_call: TRBV7-9
clone_size: once
j_call: TRBJ2-1
d_call: TRBD2

cdr3_nt: TGCAGCGCCCTAGCGGTTGACACAGATACGCAGTATTTT
cdr3_aa: CSALAVDTDTQYF
v_call: TRBV29-1
clone_size: -
j_call: TRBJ2-3
d_call: TRBD2

cdr3_nt: TGTGCCTGGAGAGGACTTTACGAGTACACCTTC
cdr3_aa: CAWRGLYEYTF
v_call: TRBV30
clone_size: -
j_call: TRBJ1-2
d_call: -

cdr3_nt: TGTGCCAGCAGTTTATATCAGGGTCGATACGGGGAGCTGTTTTTT
cdr3_aa: CASSLYQGRYGELFF
v_call: TRBV28
clone_size: -
j_call: TRBJ2-2
d_call: -

cdr3_nt: TGCGCCAGCAGCTCGGAAGAAAGCGTTCATAAGGCTTTCTTT
cdr3_aa: CASSSEESVHKAFF
v_call: TRBV4-1
clone_size: -
j_call: TRBJ1-1
d_call: -

cdr3_nt: TGCGCCAGCAGCTTTCAGGGGCCCGTGATAACTGAAGCTTTCTTT
cdr3_aa: CASSFQGPVITEAFF
v_call: TRBV5-1
clone_size: -
j_call: TRBJ1-1
d_call: -

cdr3_nt: TGTGCCAGCCAACTACTAGCGGGAATCAACGAGCAGTACTTC
cdr3_aa: CASQLLAGINEQYF
v_call: TRBV2
clone_size: -
j_call: TRBJ2-7
d_call: TRBD2

cdr3_nt: TGTGCCAGCAGCTTAAGCGGGGGCACAGATACGCAGTATTTT
cdr3_aa: CASSLSGGTDTQYF
v_call: TRBV7-6
clone_size: -
j_call: TRBJ2-3
d_call: TRBD2

cdr3_nt: TGCGCCAGCAGCTTGGGACAGGGTGCCTACGAGCAGTACTTC
cdr3_aa: CASSLGQGAYEQYF
v_call: TRBV5-1
clone_size: -
j_call: TRBJ2-7
d_call: TRBD1

cdr3_nt: TGTGCCAGCAGTGAATTCCTTCCTCAGTTCTTC
cdr3_aa: CASSEFLPQFF
v_call: TRBV6-1
clone_size: -
j_call: TRBJ2-1
d_call: -

cdr3_nt: TGTGCCAGCAGCTCTACCGAGAATGAGCAGTTCTTC
cdr3_aa: CASSSTENEQFF
v_call: TRBV6-4
clone_size: -
j_call: TRBJ2-1
d_call: -

cdr3_nt: TGTGCCAGCAGAATGGGGACAGCCCTCTATGGCTACACCTTC
cdr3_aa: CASRMGTALYGYTF
v_call: TRBV27
clone_size: -
j_call: TRBJ1-2
d_call: TRBD1

cdr3_nt: TGTGCCTCTTCCGACAGGGTTACGGAGGCTTTCTTT
cdr3_aa: CASSDRVTEAFF
v_call: TRBV30
clone_size: -
j_call: TRBJ1-1
d_call: TRBD1

cdr3_nt: TGCGCCAGCAGCTTACAACAGGGGGCTGGGGGCTACACCTTC
cdr3_aa: CASSLQQGAGGYTF
v_call: TRBV5-1
clone_size: -
j_call: TRBJ1-2
d_call: TRBD1

cdr3_nt: TGTGCCAGTGTCCTCGGTCATTCCACTGAAGCTTTCTTT
cdr3_aa: CASVLGHSTEAFF
v_call: TRBV19
clone_size: -
j_call: TRBJ1-1
d_call: -

cdr3_nt: TGTGCCAGCAGTTTGAGGAGACAGGGGGCATCCTATGGCTACACCTTC
cdr3_aa: CASSLRRQGASYGYTF
v_call: TRBV11-2
clone_size: -
j_call: TRBJ1-2
d_call: TRBD1

cdr3_nt: TGTGCCAGCAGTTACGGACAGGGCTATGGCTACACCTTC
cdr3_aa: CASSYGQGYGYTF
v_call: TRBV27
clone_size: -
j_call: TRBJ1-2
d_call: TRBD1

cdr3_nt: TGTGCCACCGGAAACAGGCCATGGGCTGAAGCTTTCTTT
cdr3_aa: CATGNRPWAEAFF
v_call: TRBV14
clone_size: few
j_call: TRBJ1-1
d_call: -

cdr3_nt: TGTGCCAGCAGCCCAATTGGCGGGAGGATTCTCTACGAGCAGTACTTC
cdr3_aa: CASSPIGGRILYEQYF
v_call: TRBV7-9
clone_size: -
j_call: TRBJ2-7
d_call: TRBD2

cdr3_nt: TGCAGCGTTGAACACAGGGACTATGGCTACACCTTC
cdr3_aa: CSVEHRDYGYTF
v_call: TRBV29-1
clone_size: -
j_call: TRBJ1-2
d_call: -